This TCR beta chain was found in a study of blood T cell repertoires in COVID-19. Across the whole study: Donors in the United States, Italy and Spain gave samples during acute or convalescent COVID-19. From T cells, B-cell-depleted T cells, or PBMCs came the material, which was cDNA or gDNA.

Generated by immunoSEQ multiplex PCR, the TCRdb table keeps only in-frame clones and is missing some. The sample contains fewer than 35,000 clones, around 93% of which appear only once. Sequencing was performed on peripheral blood. This clonotype was sampled from a human donor with active COVID-19. The donor label of this sample is uncertain.

CDR3 protein: CASSVGPGLARGGLRDNEQFF. In DNA form, the CDR3 reads TGTGCCAGCAGCGTAGGACCGGGACTAGCGCGAGGGGGGCTCCGAGACAATGAGCAGTTCTTC. The chain carries TRBV9 and TRBJ2-1, with 10 bases aligning to TRBD2. Germline V lookup: CDR1 SGDLS, CDR2 YYNGEE. The CDR3 spans 21 residues. V lost 0 bases, J lost 5 bases, and 20 bases stayed unmatched.